These 8 T cell receptor beta chains came from one sample sequenced in a study of blood T cell repertoires in COVID-19. Sequencing was performed with immunoSEQ multiplex PCR; in TCRdb, only in-frame clones are kept and a portion is missing. This table holds approximately 110,000 clones, approximately 85% found once. The specimen sequenced was peripheral blood. These receptors came from a woman aged 80 or older with COVID-19, enrolled during active disease.

The genes are TRBV7-2 and TRBJ2-2; possibly TRBD2 for D (6 bases). Trimming removed 5 bases at V and 9 bases at J, with 22 bases between. The CDR3 has 16 amino acids. Germline V gene data show CDR1 as SGHTA and CDR2 as FQGNSA. The CDR3 sequence: CASSQERGLPLRELFF. The CDR3 bases are TGTGCCAGCAGCCAAGAACGGGGACTCCCACTAAGGGAGCTGTTTTTT.

The rearrangement links TRBV27 to TRBJ1-5, with D hard to call. V was trimmed by 3 bases and J by 0 bases, leaving 9 bases between them. Germline CDR1 MNHEY, CDR2 SMNVEV (reference sequence). The CDR3 runs to 15 residues. CDR3 DNA sequence: TGTGCCAGCAGTTTGGCGGGCCATAGCAATCAGCCCCAGCATTTT. Translated, it gives CASSLAGHSNQPQHF.

V and J are TRBV9 and TRBJ2-1; 10 nucleotides agree with TRBD2. The CDR3 contains 17 residues. The junction had 11 bases not matched to a gene; V was cut back by 4 bases and J by 4 bases. Germline values: CDR1 SGDLS, CDR2 YYNGEE. CDR3: CASSPQGLAGEYNEQFF. Written as DNA, the CDR3 is TGTGCCAGCAGCCCCCAGGGCCTAGCGGGAGAGTACAATGAGCAGTTCTTC.

This rearrangement joins TRBV2 to TRBJ1-2; D unresolved. Germline V gene lookup returns CDR1 SNHLY and CDR2 FYNNEI. CDR3 length: 12 amino acids. Trimming stripped 11 bases from V and 4 bases from J, with 14 bases between. CDR3 region: CAEGREGYGYTF. CDR3 sequence (DNA): TGTGCCGAAGGGCGGGAGGGCTATGGCTACACCTTC.

The chain has TRBV29-1 and TRBJ1-2; a weak D match, TRBD1 (6 bases). The germline gives CDR1 SQVTM, CDR2 ANQGSEA. CDR3 length equals 13 residues. V was clipped by 4 bases and J by 0 bases, with 9 bases between them. CDR3 coding DNA: TGCAGCGTTGTCCAGGGGCCTAACTATGGCTACACCTTC. This codes for CSVVQGPNYGYTF.

This sequence joins TRBV10-3 and TRBJ1-5; a weak D match, TRBD1 (5 bases). V dropped 4 bases and J dropped 5 bases, with 15 bases sitting between them. The CDR3 has 15 residues. CDR1 is ENHRY and CDR2 is SYGVKD in the germline V gene. Written as DNA, the CDR3 is TGTGCCATCAGTGCCCATCGGGACTCTCATCAGCCCCAGCATTTT. This codes for CAISAHRDSHQPQHF.

The rearrangement joins TRBV27 to TRBJ2-7; weak D call: TRBD1 (5 bases). V was cut by 0 bases and J by 9 bases, with 12 bases left in between. Germline V gives CDR1 MNHEY, CDR2 SMNVEV (reference sequence). The CDR3 consists of 13 residues. The CDR3 region is CASSLSGALGQYF. As DNA, the CDR3 is TGTGCCAGCAGTTTATCAGGGGCACTTGGGCAGTACTTC.

The chain couples TRBV4-2 to TRBJ2-6; D might be TRBD2 (5 bases). V was trimmed by 1 base and J by 4 bases, leaving 17 bases between them. Germline V gene sequence: CDR1 LGHNA, CDR2 YNFKEQ. The CDR3 spans 18 residues. CDR3 sequence (DNA): TGTGCCAGCAGCCAAGTTGGGAGCGAATTATCCGGGGCCAACGTCCTGACTTTC. It codes for CASSQVGSELSGANVLTF.